This T cell receptor beta chain was observed in a study of OX40 agonist ivuxolimab in advanced cancers. Study background: At doses from 0.01 to 10 mg/kg, patients were given intravenous ivuxolimab every 2 weeks. Having had anti-PD-1, anti-PD-L1 or anti-CTLA-4 therapy before was allowed, and over 35% had some. The study's findings and limits: The study observed clonal expansion of CD4+ and CD8+ blood T cells by week 6 at 0.1 to 3.0 mg/kg.

Method: immunoSEQ multiplex PCR; TCRdb's copy keeps in-frame clones and lacks some. The table lists 15,000 to 20,000 clones, 84% of them singletons, with 55% to 85% in the top ten. Deletions cut 5 bases from V and 5 bases from J, with 10 bases between. CDR1 is MNHEY and CDR2 is SVGAGI in the germline V gene. The CDR3 runs 12 residues. On this clone itself: Its antigen is unknown.

Sequences were derived from CD4+ or CD8+ T cells sorted from blood, sampled in a trial of the OX40 agonist ivuxolimab. This receptor was taken from an adult with an advanced solid tumor such as melanoma, head and neck, liver or kidney cancer. The chain is built from TRBV6-5 and TRBJ2-7, with a tentative D call TRBD2 (6 bases). The DNA for the CDR3 is TGTGCCAGCAGTCCGGGGGATGACGAGCAGTACTTC. It is translated as CASSPGDDEQYF.